A selection of T cell receptor beta chains follows, all from one sample in a study of CD8+CD57+ T cells in acquired aplastic anemia. A single record per CDR3 protein comes from TCRdb applying MiXCR to the reads. The table has 400,000 to 600,000 distinct CDR3 sequences, over 25% seen once; the top ten hold roughly 0.89%. Sequenced sample: sorted CD4+, CD8+, or CD8+CD57+ T cells (not recorded which) from PBMCs. These receptors were taken from a human donor with aplastic anemia. Both conserved end residues are part of each CDR3. The D gene is left open where the match is weak. A clone size is listed for some rows: how often the clone was seen (once, few, many), or a class if it is expanded.

CDR3 protein: CASSVEPQGRAGNTIYF; CDR3 DNA: TGTGCCAGCAGCGTAGAACCCCAGGGGCGGGCTGGAAACACCATATATTTT; V gene: TRBV9; clone size: NA; J gene: TRBJ1-3; D gene: NA
CDR3 protein: CATSRDHRETQYF; CDR3 DNA: TGTGCCACCAGCAGAGATCATCGGGAGACCCAGTACTTC; V gene: TRBV15; clone size: many; J gene: TRBJ2-5; D gene: NA
CDR3 protein: CASSELGGDTEAFF; CDR3 DNA: TGCGCCAGCAGTGAGTTGGGAGGGGACACTGAAGCTTTCTTC; V gene: TRBV10-2; clone size: NA; J gene: TRBJ1-1; D gene: NA
CDR3 protein: CAISDPQGPNTGAFF; CDR3 DNA: TGTGCCATCAGTGATCCCCAGGGCCCCAACACTGGAGCTTTCTTT; V gene: TRBV10-3; clone size: NA; J gene: TRBJ1-1; D gene: NA
CDR3 protein: CASSQDLASYTF; CDR3 DNA: TGTGCCAGCAGCCAAGATCTAGCAAGCTACACCTTC; V gene: TRBV3-1; clone size: few; J gene: TRBJ1-2; D gene: NA
CDR3 protein: CASSWAAEAFF; CDR3 DNA: TGTGCCAGCAGTTGGGCGGCTGAAGCTTTCTTT; V gene: TRBV2; clone size: NA; J gene: TRBJ1-1; D gene: NA
CDR3 protein: CATSGGGRHGIYF; CDR3 DNA: TGTGCCACCTCAGGAGGAGGGCGGCATGGCATATATTTT; V gene: TRBV24-1; clone size: NA; J gene: TRBJ1-3; D gene: NA
CDR3 protein: CASSPVVPSYNSPLHF; CDR3 DNA: TGTGCCAGCAGTCCCGTCGTTCCCTCCTATAATTCACCCCTCCACTTT; V gene: TRBV12-3/TRBV12-4; clone size: few; J gene: TRBJ1-6; D gene: NA
CDR3 protein: CSARPVTGGVGGYTF; CDR3 DNA: TGCAGTGCTAGGCCCGTGACAGGGGGTGTTGGGGGCTACACCTTC; V gene: TRBV20-1; clone size: many; J gene: TRBJ1-2; D gene: TRBD1
CDR3 protein: CASRLQGNTIYF; CDR3 DNA: TGTGCCAGCAGATTGCAGGGAAACACCATATATTTT; V gene: TRBV12-3/TRBV12-4; clone size: NA; J gene: TRBJ1-3; D gene: NA
CDR3 protein: CASSTPALEAWTQETQYF; CDR3 DNA: TGTGCCAGCAGCACCCCGGCTTTGGAAGCTTGGACTCAAGAGACCCAGTACTTC; V gene: TRBV7-8; clone size: NA; J gene: TRBJ2-5; D gene: NA
CDR3 protein: CASSFIQGITDTQYF; CDR3 DNA: TGTGCCAGCAGCTTTATTCAGGGTATCACAGATACGCAGTATTTT; V gene: TRBV11-1; clone size: NA; J gene: TRBJ2-3; D gene: NA
CDR3 protein: CASSGRTDRAYEQYF; CDR3 DNA: TGTGCCAGCAGTGGCCGGACGGACAGGGCCTACGAGCAGTACTTC; V gene: TRBV25-1; clone size: NA; J gene: TRBJ2-7; D gene: TRBD1
CDR3 protein: CASSSRATANATNEKLFF; CDR3 DNA: TGTGCCAGCAGCTCTAGGGCGACAGCTAACGCAACTAATGAAAAACTGTTTTTT; V gene: TRBV7-4; clone size: few; J gene: TRBJ1-4; D gene: NA
CDR3 protein: CASSGTSGYQETQYF; CDR3 DNA: TGTGCCAGCAGCGGGACTAGCGGGTACCAAGAGACCCAGTACTTC; V gene: TRBV2; clone size: once; J gene: TRBJ2-5; D gene: TRBD2
CDR3 protein: CATKAESGASTDTQYF; CDR3 DNA: TGTGCCACCAAAGCTGAGAGTGGCGCTAGCACAGATACGCAGTATTTT; V gene: TRBV24-1; clone size: NA; J gene: TRBJ2-3; D gene: NA
CDR3 protein: CASRLEPGGTDTQYF; CDR3 DNA: TGTGCCAGCAGGCTTGAACCCGGAGGCACAGATACGCAGTATTTT; V gene: TRBV11-2; clone size: few; J gene: TRBJ2-3; D gene: NA
CDR3 protein: CATSSDRFTDTQYF; CDR3 DNA: TGTGCCACCAGCAGCGACAGGTTCACAGATACGCAGTATTTT; V gene: TRBV15; clone size: many; J gene: TRBJ2-3; D gene: NA
CDR3 protein: CSARDPGREQYF; CDR3 DNA: TGCAGTGCTAGAGATCCAGGGCGCGAGCAGTACTTC; V gene: TRBV20-1; clone size: NA; J gene: TRBJ2-7; D gene: NA
CDR3 protein: CASSLGGHTEAFF; CDR3 DNA: TGCGCCAGCAGCTTGGGAGGTCACACTGAAGCTTTCTTT; V gene: TRBV5-1; clone size: few; J gene: TRBJ1-1; D gene: NA
CDR3 protein: CASSVGTGRANYGYTF; CDR3 DNA: TGTGCCAGCAGCGTAGGGACAGGGAGAGCTAACTATGGCTACACCTTC; V gene: TRBV9; clone size: many; J gene: TRBJ1-2; D gene: TRBD1
CDR3 protein: CSASPRDRSSYEQYF; CDR3 DNA: TGCAGTGCTAGCCCCCGGGACCGTAGCTCCTACGAGCAGTACTTC; V gene: TRBV20-1; clone size: few; J gene: TRBJ2-7; D gene: NA
CDR3 protein: CAWSPGPEGPQHF; CDR3 DNA: TGTGCCTGGAGTCCAGGGCCTGAGGGGCCCCAGCATTTT; V gene: TRBV30; clone size: few; J gene: TRBJ1-5; D gene: NA
CDR3 protein: CASREQQGMSGNTIYF; CDR3 DNA: TGTGCCAGTAGGGAACAACAGGGAATGTCTGGAAACACCATATATTTT; V gene: TRBV19; clone size: few; J gene: TRBJ1-3; D gene: NA
CDR3 protein: CSAGRGSGNSYNEQFF; CDR3 DNA: TGCAGTGCTGGTCGTGGTAGCGGTAACTCCTACAATGAGCAGTTCTTC; V gene: TRBV20-1; clone size: NA; J gene: TRBJ2-1; D gene: NA
CDR3 protein: CASRGTGTVYGYTF; CDR3 DNA: TGTGCCAGCAGGGGAACCGGGACAGTGTATGGCTACACCTTC; V gene: TRBV25-1; clone size: NA; J gene: TRBJ1-2; D gene: TRBD1
CDR3 protein: CASSPGQGRQPQHF; CDR3 DNA: TGCGCCAGCAGCCCGGGACAGGGGCGCCAGCCCCAGCATTTT; V gene: TRBV5-1; clone size: NA; J gene: TRBJ1-5; D gene: TRBD1
CDR3 protein: CASSDRGGQSVNTEAFF; CDR3 DNA: TGTGCCAGCAGTGATCGAGGGGGACAGTCAGTGAACACTGAAGCTTTCTTT; V gene: TRBV2; clone size: NA; J gene: TRBJ1-1; D gene: TRBD1
CDR3 protein: CASSLSQAPTEAFF; CDR3 DNA: TGTGCCAGCAGCTTATCACAAGCTCCCACTGAAGCTTTCTTT; V gene: TRBV7-9; clone size: once; J gene: TRBJ1-1; D gene: NA
CDR3 protein: CASSVDPTGLGYTF; CDR3 DNA: TGTGCCAGCAGCGTAGATCCGACAGGTCTCGGCTACACCTTC; V gene: TRBV9; clone size: many; J gene: TRBJ1-2; D gene: NA
CDR3 protein: CASMRNTEAFF; CDR3 DNA: TGTGCCAGCATGAGGAACACTGAAGCTTTCTTT; V gene: TRBV2; clone size: NA; J gene: TRBJ1-1; D gene: NA
CDR3 protein: CASSDSQGPVEGFF; CDR3 DNA: TGTGCCAGCAGTGATTCCCAGGGCCCTGTGGAGGGTTTCTTT; V gene: TRBV2; clone size: NA; J gene: TRBJ1-1; D gene: NA
CDR3 protein: CASTGRFGYTF; CDR3 DNA: TGTGCCAGTACAGGACGATTCGGGTACACCTTC; V gene: TRBV19; clone size: NA; J gene: TRBJ1-2; D gene: NA
CDR3 protein: CATSDAGPQPYGYTF; CDR3 DNA: TGTGCCACCAGTGACGCCGGGCCCCAGCCCTATGGCTACACCTTC; V gene: TRBV24-1; clone size: many; J gene: TRBJ1-2; D gene: NA
CDR3 protein: CASKTGQNTEAFF; CDR3 DNA: TGTGCCAGCAAGACGGGGCAGAACACTGAAGCTTTCTTT; V gene: TRBV2; clone size: many; J gene: TRBJ1-1; D gene: NA
CDR3 protein: CASRGAGETQYF; CDR3 DNA: TGCGCCAGTCGGGGGGCCGGGGAGACCCAGTACTTC; V gene: TRBV7-9; clone size: NA; J gene: TRBJ2-5; D gene: NA
CDR3 protein: CASTTSDGSSGVYGYTF; CDR3 DNA: TGCGCCAGCACAACATCGGATGGAAGCTCGGGAGTCTATGGCTACACCTTC; V gene: TRBV10-1; clone size: many; J gene: TRBJ1-2; D gene: NA
CDR3 protein: CASSGTPTYNEQFF; CDR3 DNA: TGTGCCAGCAGCGGGACACCTACCTACAATGAGCAGTTCTTC; V gene: TRBV28; clone size: few; J gene: TRBJ2-1; D gene: NA
CDR3 protein: CSVDLLAVADTQYF; CDR3 DNA: TGCAGCGTGGACCTTCTAGCGGTCGCAGATACGCAGTATTTT; V gene: TRBV29-1; clone size: many; J gene: TRBJ2-3; D gene: TRBD2
CDR3 protein: CASSEARGNTGELFF; CDR3 DNA: TGTGCCAGCAGTGAAGCGCGGGGGAACACCGGGGAGCTGTTTTTT; V gene: TRBV2; clone size: NA; J gene: TRBJ2-2; D gene: NA
CDR3 protein: CASSLAFGDSLYEQYF; CDR3 DNA: TGTGCCAGCAGCTTAGCCTTTGGGGACAGTCTCTACGAGCAGTACTTC; V gene: TRBV11-1; clone size: few; J gene: TRBJ2-7; D gene: TRBD1
CDR3 protein: CSAREFRELSYEQYF; CDR3 DNA: TGCAGTGCTAGAGAATTTCGGGAGCTGTCCTACGAGCAGTACTTC; V gene: TRBV20-1; clone size: many; J gene: TRBJ2-7; D gene: NA
CDR3 protein: CASRPRQGDNYGYTF; CDR3 DNA: TGTGCCAGCAGACCCCGACAGGGGGATAACTATGGCTACACCTTC; V gene: TRBV5-4; clone size: few; J gene: TRBJ1-2; D gene: TRBD1
CDR3 protein: CATSRGGGDNQPQHF; CDR3 DNA: TGTGCCACCAGCAGAGGTGGTGGGGACAATCAGCCCCAGCATTTT; V gene: TRBV15; clone size: many; J gene: TRBJ1-5; D gene: NA
CDR3 protein: CASSFGPERSGNTIYF; CDR3 DNA: TGCGCCAGCAGCTTCGGGCCCGAGCGCTCTGGAAACACCATATATTTT; V gene: TRBV5-1; clone size: NA; J gene: TRBJ1-3; D gene: NA
CDR3 protein: CASSGGGRGSYEQYF; CDR3 DNA: TGTGCCAGCAGTGGGGGGGGCAGGGGCTCCTACGAGCAGTACTTC; V gene: TRBV25-1; clone size: NA; J gene: TRBJ2-7; D gene: NA
CDR3 protein: CASTARRDPRNEKLFF; CDR3 DNA: TGTGCCAGCACCGCCCGTCGGGACCCAAGGAATGAAAAACTGTTTTTT; V gene: TRBV6-1; clone size: NA; J gene: TRBJ1-4; D gene: NA
CDR3 protein: CASSSPTGGYTF; CDR3 DNA: TGTGCCAGTAGTAGCCCGACTGGCGGCTACACCTTC; V gene: TRBV19; clone size: many; J gene: TRBJ1-2; D gene: NA
CDR3 protein: CASRTDRGSPQHF; CDR3 DNA: TGTGCCAGTAGAACGGACAGGGGATCGCCCCAGCATTTT; V gene: TRBV19; clone size: NA; J gene: TRBJ1-5; D gene: TRBD1
CDR3 protein: CASSVEGGGTQYF; CDR3 DNA: TGTGCCAGCAGCGTAGAGGGGGGGGGGACCCAGTACTTC; V gene: TRBV9; clone size: few; J gene: TRBJ2-5; D gene: NA
CDR3 protein: CSVGLAGATYNEQFF; CDR3 DNA: TGCAGCGTAGGACTAGCGGGAGCCACCTACAATGAGCAGTTCTTC; V gene: TRBV29-1; clone size: NA; J gene: TRBJ2-1; D gene: TRBD2